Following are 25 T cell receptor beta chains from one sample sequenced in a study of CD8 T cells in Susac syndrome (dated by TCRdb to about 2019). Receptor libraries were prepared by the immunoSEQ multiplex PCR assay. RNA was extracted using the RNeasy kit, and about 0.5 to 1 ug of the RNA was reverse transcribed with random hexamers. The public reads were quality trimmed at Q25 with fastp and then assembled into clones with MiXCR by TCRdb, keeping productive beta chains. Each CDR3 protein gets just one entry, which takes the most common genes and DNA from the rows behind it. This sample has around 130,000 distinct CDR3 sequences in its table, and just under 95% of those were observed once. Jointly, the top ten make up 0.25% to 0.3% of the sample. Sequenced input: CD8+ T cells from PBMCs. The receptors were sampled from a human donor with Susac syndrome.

The CDR3 bases are TGTGCCAGCAAGTTCATAACAGGGGGCGCGGAGACCCAGTACTTC. Translation gives CASKFITGGAETQYF. The V and J genes are TRBV6-2 or TRBV6-3 and TRBJ2-5; TRBD1 matches 9 bases. The V and J ends lost 7 bases and 5 bases, in that order; junction bases with no gene match: 11. The CDR3 is 15 amino acids. Per the germline V gene, CDR1 is MNHEY and CDR2 is SVGEGT.

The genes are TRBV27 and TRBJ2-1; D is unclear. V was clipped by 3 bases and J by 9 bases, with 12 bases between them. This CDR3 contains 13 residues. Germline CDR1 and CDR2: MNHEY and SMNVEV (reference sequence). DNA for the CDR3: TGTGCCAGCAGTTTTACGCAGGTCGGTGAGCAGTTCTTC. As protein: CASSFTQVGEQFF.

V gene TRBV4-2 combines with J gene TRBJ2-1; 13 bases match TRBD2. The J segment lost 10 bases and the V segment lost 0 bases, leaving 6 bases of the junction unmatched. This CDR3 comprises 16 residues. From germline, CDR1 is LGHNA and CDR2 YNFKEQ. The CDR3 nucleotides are TGTGCCAGCAGCCAAGAACTAGCGGGGGGGATAGAGGAGCAGTTCTTC. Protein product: CASSQELAGGIEEQFF.

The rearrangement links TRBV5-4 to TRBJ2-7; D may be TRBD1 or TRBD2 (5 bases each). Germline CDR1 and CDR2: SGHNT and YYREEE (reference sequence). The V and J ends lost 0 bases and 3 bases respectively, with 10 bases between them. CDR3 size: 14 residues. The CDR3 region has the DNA TGTGCCAGCAGCTTGGACGAGGGGAACTACGAGCAGTACTTC. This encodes CASSLDEGNYEQYF.

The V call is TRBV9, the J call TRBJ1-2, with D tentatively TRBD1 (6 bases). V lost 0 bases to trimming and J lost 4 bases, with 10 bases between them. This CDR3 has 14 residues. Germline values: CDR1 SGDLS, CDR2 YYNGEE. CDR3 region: CASSVEGGIYGYTF. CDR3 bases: TGTGCCAGCAGCGTAGAAGGGGGAATCTATGGCTACACCTTC.

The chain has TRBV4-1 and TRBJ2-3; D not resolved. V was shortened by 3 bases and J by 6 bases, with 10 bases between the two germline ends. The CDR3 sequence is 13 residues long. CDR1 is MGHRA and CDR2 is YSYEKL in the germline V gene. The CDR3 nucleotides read TGCGCCAGCAGCCAGGCTTCGGGCGATACGCAGTATTTT. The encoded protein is CASSQASGDTQYF.

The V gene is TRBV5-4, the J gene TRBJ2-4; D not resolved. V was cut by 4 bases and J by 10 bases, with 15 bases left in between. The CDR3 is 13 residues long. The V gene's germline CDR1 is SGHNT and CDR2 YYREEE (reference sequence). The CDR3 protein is CASSPLQPGIQYF. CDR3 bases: TGTGCCAGCAGCCCTCTACAGCCTGGGATTCAGTACTTC.

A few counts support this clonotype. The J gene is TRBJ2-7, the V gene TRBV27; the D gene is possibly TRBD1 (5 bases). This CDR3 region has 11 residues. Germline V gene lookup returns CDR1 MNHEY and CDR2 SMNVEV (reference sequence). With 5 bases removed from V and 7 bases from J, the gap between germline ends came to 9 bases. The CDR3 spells CASSQGQEQYF. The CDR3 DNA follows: TGTGCCAGCAGTCAAGGACAAGAGCAGTACTTC.

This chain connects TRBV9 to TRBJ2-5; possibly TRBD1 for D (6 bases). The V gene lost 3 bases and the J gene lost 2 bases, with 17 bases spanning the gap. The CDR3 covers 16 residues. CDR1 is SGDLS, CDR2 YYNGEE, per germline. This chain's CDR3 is CASSESRDTQQETQYF. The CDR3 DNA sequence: TGTGCCAGCAGCGAGAGCCGGGACACCCAGCAAGAGACCCAGTACTTC.

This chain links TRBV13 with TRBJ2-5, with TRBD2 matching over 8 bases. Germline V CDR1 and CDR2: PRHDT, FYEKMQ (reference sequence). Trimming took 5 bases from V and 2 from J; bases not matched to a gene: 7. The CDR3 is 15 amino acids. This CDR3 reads CASSDRGGGQETQYF. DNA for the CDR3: TGTGCCAGCAGCGACCGGGGCGGGGGGCAAGAGACCCAGTACTTC.

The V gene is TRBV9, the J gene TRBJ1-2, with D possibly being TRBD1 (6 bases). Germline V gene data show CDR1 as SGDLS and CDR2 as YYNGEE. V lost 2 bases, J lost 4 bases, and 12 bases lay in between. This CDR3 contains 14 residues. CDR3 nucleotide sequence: TGTGCCAGCAGCGTGGCAGGGGCGCTCTATGGCTACACCTTC. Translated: CASSVAGALYGYTF. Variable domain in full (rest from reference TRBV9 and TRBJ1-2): DSGVTQTPKHLITATGQRVTLRCSPRSGDLSVYWYQQSLDQGLQFLIQYYNGEERAKGNILERFSAQQFPDLHSELNLSSLELGDSALYFCASSVAGALYGYTFGSGTRLTVV.

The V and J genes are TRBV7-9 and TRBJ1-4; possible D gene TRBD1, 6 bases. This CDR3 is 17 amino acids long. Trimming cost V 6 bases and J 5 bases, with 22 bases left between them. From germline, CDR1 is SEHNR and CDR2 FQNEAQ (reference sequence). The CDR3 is CASSRGWRADGNEKLFF. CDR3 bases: TGTGCCAGCAGTAGGGGGTGGCGAGCGGACGGAAATGAAAAACTGTTTTTT.

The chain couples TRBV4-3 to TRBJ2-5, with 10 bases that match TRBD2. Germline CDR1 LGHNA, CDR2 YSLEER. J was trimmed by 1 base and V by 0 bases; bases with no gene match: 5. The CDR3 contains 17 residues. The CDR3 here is CASSQDGVAGGQETQYF. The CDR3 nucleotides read TGCGCCAGCAGCCAAGATGGGGTAGCGGGGGGCCAAGAGACCCAGTACTTC.

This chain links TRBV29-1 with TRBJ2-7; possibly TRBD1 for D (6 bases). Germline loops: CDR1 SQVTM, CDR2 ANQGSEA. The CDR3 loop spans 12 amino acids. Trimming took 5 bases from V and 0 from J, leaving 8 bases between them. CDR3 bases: TGCAGCGTTTTGGACAGCTCCTACGAGCAGTACTTC. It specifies CSVLDSSYEQYF.

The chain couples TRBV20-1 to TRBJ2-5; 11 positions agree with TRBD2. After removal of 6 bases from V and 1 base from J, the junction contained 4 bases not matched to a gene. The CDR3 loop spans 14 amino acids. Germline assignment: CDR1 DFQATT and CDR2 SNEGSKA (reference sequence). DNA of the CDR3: TGCAGTGCCCTAGCGGGGGGAATCCAAGAGACCCAGTACTTC. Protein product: CSALAGGIQETQYF.

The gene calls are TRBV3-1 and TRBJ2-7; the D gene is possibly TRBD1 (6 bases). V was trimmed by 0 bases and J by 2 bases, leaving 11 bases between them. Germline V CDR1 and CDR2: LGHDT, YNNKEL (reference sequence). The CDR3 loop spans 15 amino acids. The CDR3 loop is CASSQDPAGAYEQYF. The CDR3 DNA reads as TGTGCCAGCAGCCAAGATCCGGCAGGGGCCTACGAGCAGTACTTC.

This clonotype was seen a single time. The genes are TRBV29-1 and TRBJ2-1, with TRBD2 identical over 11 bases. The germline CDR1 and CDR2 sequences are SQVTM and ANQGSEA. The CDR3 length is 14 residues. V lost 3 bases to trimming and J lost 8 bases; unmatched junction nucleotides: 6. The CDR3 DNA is TGCAGCGTTGACGGTAGCGGGGGGGCGGATGAGCAGTTCTTC. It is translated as CSVDGSGGADEQFF.

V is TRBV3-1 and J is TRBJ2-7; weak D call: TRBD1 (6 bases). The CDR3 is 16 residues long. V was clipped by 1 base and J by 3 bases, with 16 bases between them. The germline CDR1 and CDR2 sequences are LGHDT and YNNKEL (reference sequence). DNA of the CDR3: TGTGCCAGCAGCCAAGCCCCGGGTGGGGGCCTCTACGAGCAGTACTTC. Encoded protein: CASSQAPGGGLYEQYF.

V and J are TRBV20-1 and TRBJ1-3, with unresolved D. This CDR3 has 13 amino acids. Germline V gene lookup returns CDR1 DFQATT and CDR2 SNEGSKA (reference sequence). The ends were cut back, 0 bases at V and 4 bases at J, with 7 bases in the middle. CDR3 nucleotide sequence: TGCAGTGCTAGAGAAGGGTTCGGAAACACCATATATTTT. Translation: CSAREGFGNTIYF.

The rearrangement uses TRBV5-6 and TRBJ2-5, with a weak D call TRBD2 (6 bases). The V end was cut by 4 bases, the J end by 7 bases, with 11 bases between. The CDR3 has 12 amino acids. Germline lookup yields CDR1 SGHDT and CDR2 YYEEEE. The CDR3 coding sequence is TGTGCCAGCAGCGTCTATAGCGGGACCCAGTACTTC. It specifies CASSVYSGTQYF.

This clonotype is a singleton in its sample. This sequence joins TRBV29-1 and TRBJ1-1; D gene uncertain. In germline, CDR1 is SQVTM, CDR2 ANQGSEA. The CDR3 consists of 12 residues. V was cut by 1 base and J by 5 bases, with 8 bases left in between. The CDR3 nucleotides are TGCAGCGTTGAAGGTCTAGGGACTGAAGCTTTCTTT. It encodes CSVEGLGTEAFF.

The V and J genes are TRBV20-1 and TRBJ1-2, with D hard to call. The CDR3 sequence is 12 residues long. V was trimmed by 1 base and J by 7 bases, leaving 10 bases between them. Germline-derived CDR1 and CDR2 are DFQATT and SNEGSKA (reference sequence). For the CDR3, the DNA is TGCAGTGCTAGAGGCAGAGGAAGTGGCTACACCTTC. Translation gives CSARGRGSGYTF.

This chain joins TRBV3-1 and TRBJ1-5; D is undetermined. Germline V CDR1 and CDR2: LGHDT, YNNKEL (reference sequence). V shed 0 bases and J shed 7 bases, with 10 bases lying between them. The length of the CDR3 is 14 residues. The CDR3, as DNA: TGTGCCAGCAGCCAAGATTCGAGGAGCCAGCCCCAGCATTTT. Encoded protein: CASSQDSRSQPQHF. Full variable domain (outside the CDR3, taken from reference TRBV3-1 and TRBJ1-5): DTAVSQTPKYLVTQMGNDKSIKCEQNLGHDTMYWYKQDSKKFLKIMFSYNNKELIINETVPNRFSPKSPDKAHLNLHINSLELGDSAVYFCASSQDSRSQPQHFGDGTRLSIL.

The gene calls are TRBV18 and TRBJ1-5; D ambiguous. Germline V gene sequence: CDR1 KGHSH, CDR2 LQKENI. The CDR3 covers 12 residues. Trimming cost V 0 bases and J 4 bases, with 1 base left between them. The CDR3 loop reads CASSPPNQPQHF. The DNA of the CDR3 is TGTGCCAGCTCACCACCTAATCAGCCCCAGCATTTT.

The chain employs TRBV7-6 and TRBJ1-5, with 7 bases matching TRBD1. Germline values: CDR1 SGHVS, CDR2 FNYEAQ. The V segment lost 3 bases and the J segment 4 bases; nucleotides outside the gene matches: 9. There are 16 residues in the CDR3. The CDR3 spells CASSLGIGDSNQPQHF. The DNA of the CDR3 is TGTGCCAGCAGCTTGGGGATAGGGGACAGTAATCAGCCCCAGCATTTT.